This paragraph reports one T cell receptor (beta chain). It has no known antigen specificity. No clone much larger than this one lies a single base away; base qualities are absent. Trimming costs V 0 bases and J 8 bases, and their ends lie 31 bases apart. CDR1 and CDR2, per the germline V gene, are ENHRY and SYGVKD. Its CDR3 holds 20 amino acids, cysteine through phenylalanine. The sequence is cut down to CDR3 DNA, 60 bases in frame from base 1. These data originate in a study of post-analysis software for immune sequencing data (dated by TCRdb to between 2014 and 2017). Background on the whole study: The recorded disease courses included relapsing-remitting, secondary progressive and progressive-relapsing multiple sclerosis, and some patients had no subtype annotation. A subset of samples was prepared in parallel using single-end sample barcoding, then pooled and co-amplified after Illumina adapter ligation. Patient repertoires were compared against roughly 11 previously published healthy control repertoires from donors aged 6 to 25 years. The investigation overall reported the following: Patients showed significantly higher frequencies than controls for roughly five TRBV segments, among them TRBV5-6, TRBV5-1 and TRBV20-1. When samples were clustered directly using the F measure, samples prepared in the same batch co-clustered strongly, which prompted a batch-effect correction. Significantly lower normalized Chao1 diversity was found in multiple sclerosis patients than in controls, suggesting substantial peripheral T-cell clonal expansion. The multiple sclerosis patient group was slightly younger than the control group.

Libraries came from PCR. Sequencing was performed on an Illumina HiSeq 2500. To reduce PCR and sequencing biases, unique molecular identifiers were incorporated into the TCR beta cDNA libraries. Roughly 0.5 million cDNA molecules were obtained per 1 to 10 million input T cells, so each molecule approximated one T cell. Patient libraries were prepared and sequenced with the same protocol used for the earlier healthy control dataset. Within a given batch, samples were prepared together, multiplexed and sequenced on the same HiSeq lane. On the authors' methods: MIGEC was used to process the raw barcoded reads, and molecular identifier groups with only a single read were discarded before consensus assembly and CDR3 extraction. VDJtools was used for post-analysis of the clonotype tables, with diversity normalized by down-sampling every dataset to the smallest sample size. In repertoire overlap clustering, CDR3 amino acid sequences, but not nucleotide sequences, were matched to correct batch-related cross-sample contamination. TCRdb's own reprocessing of the public reads used fastp at Q25 and MiXCR and kept productive beta chains. CDR3 protein sequences are deduplicated, and each keeps its most common genes and DNA. It is TCRdb's table, rather than the study itself, that gives the V and J calls and clone size. The sample yields over 300,000 distinct CDR3 sequences; less than 40% were counted once. The top ten hold around an eighth of the sample.

TCR beta repertoires were profiled from peripheral blood of 13 young patients with multiple sclerosis to demonstrate the VDJtools post-analysis software. The patients with multiple sclerosis were children and adolescents between roughly 6 and 16 years of age. This clonotype was sampled from a girl aged 10 to 17 with multiple sclerosis. The sequencing sample was made of blood. This chain is built from TRBV10-3 and TRBJ1-2, with TRBD1 perhaps the D gene, on 5 matching bases. The nucleotide sequence reads as follows: TGTGCCATCAGTGAGTCGACGGATCGGGGCAGGATACGAAGCCTGATGGGCTACACCTTC. This gives the protein CAISESTDRGRIRSLMGYTF.